This entry lists 15 T cell receptor beta chains sequenced from one sample in a study of blood T cell repertoires in COVID-19. Sequencing was performed with immunoSEQ multiplex PCR; in TCRdb, only in-frame clones are kept and a portion is missing. The repertoire has about 200,000 clones, around 80% of them found once; the top ten carry about 27%. What was sequenced was peripheral blood. Source of these receptors: a man aged 40-49 years with acute or convalescent COVID-19.

The chain employs TRBV27 and TRBJ1-5; tentatively, D is TRBD1 (5 bases). Trimming pared 6 bases from V and 3 bases from J, leaving 15 bases between. CDR3 length: 15 residues. CDR1 and CDR2 from the germline V gene are MNHEY and SMNVEV (reference sequence). Written as DNA, the CDR3 is TGTGCCAGCAGACCCACAGGAAATTCCAATCAGCCCCAGCATTTT. The encoded protein is CASRPTGNSNQPQHF.

The chain uses TRBV3-1 (or the pseudogene TRBV3-2) and TRBJ1-2; D might be TRBD1 (5 bases). V was clipped by 4 bases and J by 6 bases, with 12 bases between them. The germline gives CDR1 LGHDT, CDR2 YNNKEL (reference sequence). This CDR3 has 13 amino acids. The CDR3 sequence: CASSLPSTDGYTF. CDR3 DNA sequence: TGTGCCAGCAGCCTCCCCTCGACAGATGGCTACACCTTC.

The chain recombines TRBV19 with TRBJ1-5; no firm D call. CDR3 length: 14 amino acids. With 5 bases removed from V and 2 bases from J, the gap between germline ends came to 10 bases. CDR1 is LNHDA and CDR2 is SQIVND in the germline V gene (reference sequence). The CDR3 protein is CASSPILGNQPQHF. In DNA, the CDR3 is TGTGCCAGTAGTCCCATATTAGGCAATCAGCCCCAGCATTTT. Drawing the rest from reference TRBV19 and TRBJ1-5, the complete variable domain is DGGITQSPKYLFRKEGQNVTLSCEQNLNHDAMYWYRQDPGQGLRLIYYSQIVNDFQKGDIAEGYSVSREKKESFPLTVTSAQKNPTAFYLCASSPILGNQPQHFGDGTRLSIL.

V usage is TRBV19 and J usage is TRBJ1-5; a weak D match, TRBD1 (6 bases). V shed 5 bases and J shed 7 bases, with 15 bases lying between them. Germline CDR1 is LNHDA and CDR2 is SQIVND (reference sequence). The CDR3 runs to 14 residues. CDR3 amino acids: CASSLRQDEQPQHF. CDR3 DNA sequence: TGTGCCAGTAGTCTACGACAGGATGAACAGCCCCAGCATTTT.

V gene TRBV29-1 combines with J gene TRBJ1-2; D is perhaps TRBD1 (5 bases). Per germline, CDR1 SQVTM and CDR2 ANQGSEA. The CDR3 length is 12 residues. V lost 4 bases, J lost 4 bases, and 10 bases lay in between. CDR3 in DNA: TGCAGCGTTGTTGACAGCTTCTATGGCTACACCTTC. This encodes CSVVDSFYGYTF.

The rearrangement links TRBV6-5 to TRBJ2-7, with D possibly matching TRBD1 (6 bases). The CDR3 has 13 residues. The V end lost 7 bases, the J end lost 6 bases, and 16 bases lay between the germline ends. Germline V gives CDR1 MNHEY, CDR2 SVGAGI. CDR3 sequence (DNA): TGTGCCAGCAAGTCCCCACAGGGCTCCGAGCAGTACTTC. It specifies CASKSPQGSEQYF.

This clone has more than one count but fewer than ten. V usage is TRBV15 and J usage is TRBJ1-6; maybe TRBD1 (5 bases). The CDR3 is 13 residues long. V shed 8 bases and J shed 7 bases, with 12 bases lying between them. CDR1 LNHNV and CDR2 YYDKDF come from the germline V gene (reference sequence). The CDR3 protein is CATGQGGNSPLHF. The CDR3, as DNA: TGTGCCACCGGCCAGGGAGGAAATTCACCCCTCCACTTT. The whole variable domain, filled in from reference TRBV15 and TRBJ1-6, reads DAMVIQNPRYQVTQFGKPVTLSCSQTLNHNVMYWYQQKSSQAPKLLFHYYDKDFNNEADTPDNFQSRRPNTSFCFLDIRSPGLGDTAMYLCATGQGGNSPLHFGNGTRLTVT.

The CDR3 DNA follows: TGTGCCAGCTCACCAACCAACAGGGACAATGAGCAGTTCTTC. It yields the protein CASSPTNRDNEQFF. This rearrangement joins TRBV18 to TRBJ2-1; the D gene is possibly TRBD1 (6 bases). The germline V gene encodes CDR1 KGHSH and CDR2 LQKENI. V lost 2 bases and J lost 5, with 10 bases in between. The CDR3 is 14 residues long.

This chain joins TRBV5-1 and TRBJ1-5; unclear D gene. The CDR3 is 14 amino acids. Trimming removed 4 bases at V and 2 bases at J, with 10 bases between. Germline loops: CDR1 SGHRS, CDR2 YFSETQ. CDR3 coding DNA: TGCGCCAGCAGCCCCTACGAGGGCAATCAGCCCCAGCATTTT. It is translated as CASSPYEGNQPQHF.

The chain couples TRBV7-2 to TRBJ2-2, with 12 bases lining up with TRBD2. The CDR3 is made up of 16 amino acids. The trim removed 0 bases at V and 6 bases at J, leaving 2 bases unmatched. Germline V gene lookup returns CDR1 SGHTA and CDR2 FQGNSA. CDR3 sequence (DNA): TGTGCCAGCAGCTTAGCTCTAGCGGGAGGGCCCGGGGAGCTGTTTTTT. Translating gives CASSLALAGGPGELFF.

This clone was seen a handful of times. V is TRBV19 and J is TRBJ1-2; 10 bases map to TRBD1. CDR1 and CDR2 (germline): LNHDA, SQIVND (reference sequence). The CDR3 sequence is 13 residues long. Losses at the gene ends were 4 bases for V and 8 bases for J; bases not matched to a gene: 4. CDR3 in amino acids: CASSTGTGVGYTF. As DNA, the CDR3 is TGTGCCAGTAGTACCGGGACAGGGGTAGGCTACACCTTC.

CDR3 bases: TGTGCCAGCAGCCAAAGGGGATCAGGCCTCTACGAGCAGTACTTC. As protein: CASSQRGSGLYEQYF. The rearrangement uses TRBV3-1 (or the pseudogene TRBV3-2) and TRBJ2-7, with TRBD1 as a possible D gene (5 bases). The V end was cut by 2 bases, the J end by 3 bases, with 14 bases between. CDR3 length equals 15 residues. Germline CDR1 is LGHDT and CDR2 is YNNKEL (reference sequence).

This CDR3 reads CASSSPPGVTEAFF. CDR3 coding DNA: TGTGCCAGCAGCTCCCCACCAGGGGTTACTGAAGCTTTCTTT. J is TRBJ1-1 and V is TRBV2; tentative D call: TRBD1 (6 bases). Trimming removed 6 bases at V and 5 bases at J, with 16 bases between. Germline CDR1 reads SNHLY; CDR2 reads FYNNEI. The CDR3 has 14 amino acids. The full variable domain, in which reference TRBV2 and TRBJ1-1 provide the parts outside the CDR3, is EPEVTQTPSHQVTQMGQEVILRCVPISNHLYFYWYRQILGQKVEFLVSFYNNEISEKSEIFDDQFSVERPDGSNFTLKIRSTKLEDSAMYFCASSSPPGVTEAFFGQGTRLTVV.

This clone was counted once. This sample includes further DNA sequences coding for the same CDR3. This rearrangement joins TRBV6-5 to TRBJ1-2; 10 bases are shared with TRBD1. Trimming removed 7 bases from V and 2 bases from J; junction bases left unmatched: 4. There are 14 residues in the CDR3. Germline-derived CDR1 and CDR2 are MNHEY and SVGAGI. CDR3 bases: TGTGCCAGCACCCGGGACAGGGGCAACTATGGCTACACCTTC. Its protein product is CASTRDRGNYGYTF.

The chain joins TRBV29-1 to TRBJ2-1; 12 bases are shared with TRBD2. The CDR3 sequence is 15 residues long. In germline, CDR1 is SQVTM, CDR2 ANQGSEA. V was clipped by 5 bases and J by 4 bases; unmatched bases: 6. The CDR3 sequence: CSVSGTSGRYNEQFF. The CDR3 nucleotides read TGCAGCGTTTCCGGGACTAGCGGGCGGTACAATGAGCAGTTCTTC.